This TCR beta chain stems from a study of immune cell composition in non-small cell lung cancer. This clone came up a few times. Its target is unknown. The study's findings and limits: Squamous carcinomas (roughly 80%) more often had tumour-associated clones >0.5% than adenocarcinomas (around 33%).

Clones were sequenced by immunoSEQ multiplex PCR, and TCRdb holds only the in-frame ones, with some missing. The data show roughly 2,200 clones, around 77% seen once. There are 16 residues in the CDR3. Germline CDR1 and CDR2: SEHNR and FQNEAQ (reference sequence). The junction had 7 bases not matched to a gene; V was cut back by 0 bases and J by 7 bases. The rearrangement joins TRBV7-9 to TRBJ2-1; the match to TRBD2 covers 9 bases. The sample was lung tumor tissue. This clonotype was obtained from a human donor with non-small cell lung cancer. DNA for the CDR3: TGTGCCAGCAGCTTAGCTCTAGCGGGATTGAAGAATGAGCAGTTCTTC. Its translation is CASSLALAGLKNEQFF. Supplemented by reference TRBV7-9 and TRBJ2-1, the full variable domain reads DTGVSQNPRHKITKRGQNVTFRCDPISEHNRLYWYRQTLGQGPEFLTYFQNEAQLEKSRLLSDRFSAERPKGSFSTLEIQRTEQGDSAMYLCASSLALAGLKNEQFFGPGTRLTVL.